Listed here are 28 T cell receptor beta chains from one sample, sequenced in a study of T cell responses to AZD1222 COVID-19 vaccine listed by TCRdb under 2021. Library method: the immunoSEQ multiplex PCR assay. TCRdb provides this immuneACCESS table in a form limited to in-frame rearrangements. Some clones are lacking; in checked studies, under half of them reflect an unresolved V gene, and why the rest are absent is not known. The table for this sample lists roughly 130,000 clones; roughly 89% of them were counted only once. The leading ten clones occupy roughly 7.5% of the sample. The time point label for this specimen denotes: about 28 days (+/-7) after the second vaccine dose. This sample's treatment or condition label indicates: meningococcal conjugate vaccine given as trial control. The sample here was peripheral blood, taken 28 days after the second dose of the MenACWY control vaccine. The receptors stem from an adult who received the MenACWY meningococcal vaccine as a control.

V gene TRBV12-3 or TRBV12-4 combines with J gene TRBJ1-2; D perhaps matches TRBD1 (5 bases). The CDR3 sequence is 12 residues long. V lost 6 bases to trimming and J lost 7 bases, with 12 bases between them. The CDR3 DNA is TGTGCCAGCAGCCCCCTTAGGGGTGGCTACACCTTC. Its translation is CASSPLRGGYTF.

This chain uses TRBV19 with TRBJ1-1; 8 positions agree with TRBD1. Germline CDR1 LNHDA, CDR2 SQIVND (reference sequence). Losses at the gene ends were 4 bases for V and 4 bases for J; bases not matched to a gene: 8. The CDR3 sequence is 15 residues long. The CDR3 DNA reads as TGTGCCAGTAGTACGCAGGGGGCGAGGGGCACTGAAGCTTTCTTT. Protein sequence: CASSTQGARGTEAFF.

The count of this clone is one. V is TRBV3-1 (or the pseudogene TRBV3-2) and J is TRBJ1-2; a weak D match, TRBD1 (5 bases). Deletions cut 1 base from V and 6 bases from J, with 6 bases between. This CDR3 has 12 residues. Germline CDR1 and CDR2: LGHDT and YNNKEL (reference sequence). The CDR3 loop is CASSQGGDGYTF. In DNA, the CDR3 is TGTGCCAGCAGCCAAGGGGGGGATGGCTACACCTTC.

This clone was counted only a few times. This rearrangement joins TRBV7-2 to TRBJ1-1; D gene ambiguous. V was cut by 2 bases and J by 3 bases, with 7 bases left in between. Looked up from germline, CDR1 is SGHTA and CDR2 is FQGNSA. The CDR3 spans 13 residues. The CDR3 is CASSLRQDTEAFF. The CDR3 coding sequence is TGTGCCAGCAGCTTAAGGCAGGACACTGAAGCTTTCTTT. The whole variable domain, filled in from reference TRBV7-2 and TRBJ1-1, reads GAGVSQSPSNKVTEKGKDVELRCDPISGHTALYWYRQSLGQGLEFLIYFQGNSAPDKSGLPSDRFSAERTGGSVSTLTIQRTQQEDSAVYLCASSLRQDTEAFFGQGTRLTVV.

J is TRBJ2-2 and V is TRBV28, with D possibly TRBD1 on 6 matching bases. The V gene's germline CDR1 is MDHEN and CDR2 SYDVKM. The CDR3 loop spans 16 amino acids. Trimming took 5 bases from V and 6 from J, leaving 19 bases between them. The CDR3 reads CASSPLGQGIAGELFF. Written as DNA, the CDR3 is TGTGCCAGCAGTCCGTTGGGGCAGGGGATCGCCGGGGAGCTGTTTTTT.

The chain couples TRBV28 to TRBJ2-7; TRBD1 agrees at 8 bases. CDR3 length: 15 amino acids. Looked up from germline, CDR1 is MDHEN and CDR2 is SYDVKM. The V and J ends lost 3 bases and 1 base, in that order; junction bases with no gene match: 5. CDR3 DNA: TGTGCCAGCAGTTTGCCCGGGACAGGATCCTACGAGCAGTACTTC. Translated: CASSLPGTGSYEQYF.

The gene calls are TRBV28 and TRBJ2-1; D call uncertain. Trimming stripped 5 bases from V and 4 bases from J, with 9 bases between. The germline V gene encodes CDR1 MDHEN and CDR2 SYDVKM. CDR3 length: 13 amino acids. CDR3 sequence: CASSPGHYNEQFF. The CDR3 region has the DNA TGTGCCAGCAGTCCCGGGCATTACAATGAGCAGTTCTTC.

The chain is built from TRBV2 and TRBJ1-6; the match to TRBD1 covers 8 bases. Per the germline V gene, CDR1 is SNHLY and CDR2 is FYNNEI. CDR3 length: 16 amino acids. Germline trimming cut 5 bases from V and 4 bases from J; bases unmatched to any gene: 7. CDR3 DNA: TGTGCCAGCAGTCAGAGGACAGGGTCATATAATTCACCCCTCCACTTT. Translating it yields CASSQRTGSYNSPLHF. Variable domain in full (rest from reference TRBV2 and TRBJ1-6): EPEVTQTPSHQVTQMGQEVILRCVPISNHLYFYWYRQILGQKVEFLVSFYNNEISEKSEIFDDQFSVERPDGSNFTLKIRSTKLEDSAMYFCASSQRTGSYNSPLHFGNGTRLTVT.

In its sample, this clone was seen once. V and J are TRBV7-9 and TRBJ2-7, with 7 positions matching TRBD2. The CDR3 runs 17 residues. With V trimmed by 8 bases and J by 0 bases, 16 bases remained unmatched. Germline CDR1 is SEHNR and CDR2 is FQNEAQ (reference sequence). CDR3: CASGGAKAGGSSYEQYF. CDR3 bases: TGTGCCAGCGGAGGGGCTAAGGCTGGCGGGAGCTCCTACGAGCAGTACTTC.

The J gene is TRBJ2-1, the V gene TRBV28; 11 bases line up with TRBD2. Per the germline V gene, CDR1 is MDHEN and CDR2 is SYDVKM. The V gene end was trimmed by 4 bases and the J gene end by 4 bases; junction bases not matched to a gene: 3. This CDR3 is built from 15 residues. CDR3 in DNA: TGTGCCAGCAGTTCCGGGACTAGCGGATACAATGAGCAGTTCTTC. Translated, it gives CASSSGTSGYNEQFF.

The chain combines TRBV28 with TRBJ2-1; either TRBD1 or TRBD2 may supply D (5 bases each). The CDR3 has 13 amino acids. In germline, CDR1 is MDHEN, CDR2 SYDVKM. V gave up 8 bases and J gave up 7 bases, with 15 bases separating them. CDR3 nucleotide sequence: TGTGCCAGCCACTGGGTGGGGGAAAATGAGCAGTTCTTC. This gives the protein CASHWVGENEQFF.

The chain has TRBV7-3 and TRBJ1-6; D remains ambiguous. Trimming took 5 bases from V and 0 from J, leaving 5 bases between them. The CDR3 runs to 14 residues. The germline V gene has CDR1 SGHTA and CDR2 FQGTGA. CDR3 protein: CASSLSSYNSPLHF. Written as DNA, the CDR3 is TGTGCCAGCAGCCTCAGCTCCTATAATTCACCCCTCCACTTT.

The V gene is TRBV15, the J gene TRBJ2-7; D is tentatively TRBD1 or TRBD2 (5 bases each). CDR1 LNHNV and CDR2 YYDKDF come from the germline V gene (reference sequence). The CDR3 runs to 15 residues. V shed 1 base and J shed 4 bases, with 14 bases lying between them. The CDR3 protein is CATSRGEGERYEQYF. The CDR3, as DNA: TGTGCCACCAGCAGAGGGGAAGGGGAGAGGTACGAGCAGTACTTC.

CDR3 sequence: CASSQLAGVSYNEQFF. The CDR3 DNA is TGTGCCAGCAGCCAACTAGCGGGAGTGTCCTACAATGAGCAGTTCTTC. J is TRBJ2-1 and V is TRBV16; 10 nucleotides match TRBD2. V lost 2 bases to trimming and J lost 1 base; unmatched junction nucleotides: 2. The CDR3 runs 16 residues. Germline CDR1 is KGHSY and CDR2 is FQNENV.

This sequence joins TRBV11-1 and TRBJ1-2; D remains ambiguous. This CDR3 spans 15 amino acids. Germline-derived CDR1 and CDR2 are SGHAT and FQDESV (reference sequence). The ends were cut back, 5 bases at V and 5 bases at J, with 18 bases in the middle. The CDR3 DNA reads TGTGCCAGCAGCCATCACAGTGATACACAGTATGGCTACACCTTC. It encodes CASSHHSDTQYGYTF. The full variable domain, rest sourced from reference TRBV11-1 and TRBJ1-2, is EAEVAQSPRYKITEKSQAVAFWCDPISGHATLYWYRQILGQGPELLVQFQDESVVDDSQLPKDRFSAERLKGVDSTLKIQPAELGDSAMYLCASSHHSDTQYGYTFGSGTRLTVV.

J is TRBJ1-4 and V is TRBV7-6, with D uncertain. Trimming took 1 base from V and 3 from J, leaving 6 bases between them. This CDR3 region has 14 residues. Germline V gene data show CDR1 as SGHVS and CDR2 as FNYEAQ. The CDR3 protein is CASSLGTANEKLFF. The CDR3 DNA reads TGTGCCAGCAGCTTAGGGACCGCTAATGAAAAACTGTTTTTT.

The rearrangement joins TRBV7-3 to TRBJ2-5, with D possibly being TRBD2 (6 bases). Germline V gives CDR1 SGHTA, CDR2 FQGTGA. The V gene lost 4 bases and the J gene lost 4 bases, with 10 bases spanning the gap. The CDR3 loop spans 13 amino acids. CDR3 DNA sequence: TGTGCCAGCAGCTCCCTCGGGGGAGAGACCCAGTACTTC. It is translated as CASSSLGGETQYF.

CDR3 loop: CASSPRGGGVETQYF. In nucleotides, the CDR3 is TGTGCCAGCAGCCCCCGGGGAGGCGGGGTAGAGACCCAGTACTTC. This chain joins TRBV3-1 (or the pseudogene TRBV3-2) and TRBJ2-5, with a tentative D call TRBD2 (6 bases). V was trimmed by 4 bases and J by 4 bases, leaving 16 bases between them. The CDR3 is made up of 15 amino acids. Germline CDR1 is LGHDT and CDR2 is YNNKEL (reference sequence).

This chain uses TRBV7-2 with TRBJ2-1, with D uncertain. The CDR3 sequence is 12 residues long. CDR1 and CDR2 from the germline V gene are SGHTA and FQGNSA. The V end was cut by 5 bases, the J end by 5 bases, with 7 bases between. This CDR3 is CASSPVNNEQFF. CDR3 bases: TGTGCCAGCAGCCCCGTTAACAATGAGCAGTTCTTC.

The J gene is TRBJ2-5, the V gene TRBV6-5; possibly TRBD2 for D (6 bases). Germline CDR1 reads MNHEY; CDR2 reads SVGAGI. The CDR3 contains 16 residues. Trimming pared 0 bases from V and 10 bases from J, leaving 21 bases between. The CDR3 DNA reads TGTGCCAGCAGTTACTCGTCGGCCAGGGATCGGGGGATCCAGTACTTC. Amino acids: CASSYSSARDRGIQYF.

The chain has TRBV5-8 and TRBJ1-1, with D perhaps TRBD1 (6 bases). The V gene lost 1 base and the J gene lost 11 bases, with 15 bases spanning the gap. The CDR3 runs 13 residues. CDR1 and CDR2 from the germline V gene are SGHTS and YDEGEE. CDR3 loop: CASSLSRGLGAFF. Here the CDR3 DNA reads TGTGCCAGCAGCTTGTCCAGGGGCCTTGGGGCTTTCTTT.

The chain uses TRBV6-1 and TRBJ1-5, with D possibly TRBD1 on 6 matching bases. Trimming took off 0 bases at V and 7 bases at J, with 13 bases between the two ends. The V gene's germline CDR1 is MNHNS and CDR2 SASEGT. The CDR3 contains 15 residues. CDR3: CASSEARGERQPQHF. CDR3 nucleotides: TGTGCCAGCAGTGAAGCCAGGGGTGAGCGCCAGCCCCAGCATTTT.

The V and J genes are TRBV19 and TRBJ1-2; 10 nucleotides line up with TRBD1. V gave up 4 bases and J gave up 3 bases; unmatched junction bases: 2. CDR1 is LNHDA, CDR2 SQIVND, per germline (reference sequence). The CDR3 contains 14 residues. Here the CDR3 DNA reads TGTGCCAGTAGTACCGGACAGGGGGACTATGGCTACACCTTC. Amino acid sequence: CASSTGQGDYGYTF.

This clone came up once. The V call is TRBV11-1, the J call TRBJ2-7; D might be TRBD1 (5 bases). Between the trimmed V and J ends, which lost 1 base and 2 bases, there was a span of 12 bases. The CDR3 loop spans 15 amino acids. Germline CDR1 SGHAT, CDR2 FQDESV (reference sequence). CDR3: CASSLVDSLPYEQYF. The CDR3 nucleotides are TGTGCCAGCAGCTTAGTAGACAGCCTACCCTACGAGCAGTACTTC.

The CDR3 is CASSPRQGNQPQHF. The CDR3 DNA reads as TGTGCCAGCAGTCCCCGACAGGGAAATCAGCCCCAGCATTTT. V gene TRBV27 combines with J gene TRBJ1-5, with 7 bases matching TRBD1. The CDR3 is made up of 14 amino acids. With 5 bases clipped from V and 4 bases from J, the junction kept 5 bases outside the gene matches. Germline values: CDR1 MNHEY, CDR2 SMNVEV (reference sequence).

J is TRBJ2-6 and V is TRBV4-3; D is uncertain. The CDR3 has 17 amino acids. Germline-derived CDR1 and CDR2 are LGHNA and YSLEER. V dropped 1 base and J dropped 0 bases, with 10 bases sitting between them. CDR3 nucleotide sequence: TGCGCCAGCAGCCAAGGGGCAGCTAGCTCTGGGGCCAACGTCCTGACTTTC. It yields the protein CASSQGAASSGANVLTF.

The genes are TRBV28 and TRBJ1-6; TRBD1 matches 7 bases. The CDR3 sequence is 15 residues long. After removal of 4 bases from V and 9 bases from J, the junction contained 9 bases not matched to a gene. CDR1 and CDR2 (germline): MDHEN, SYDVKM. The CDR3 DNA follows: TGTGCCAGCAGTTCGTTAAACAGGGGTGGTTCACCCCTCCACTTT. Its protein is CASSSLNRGGSPLHF.

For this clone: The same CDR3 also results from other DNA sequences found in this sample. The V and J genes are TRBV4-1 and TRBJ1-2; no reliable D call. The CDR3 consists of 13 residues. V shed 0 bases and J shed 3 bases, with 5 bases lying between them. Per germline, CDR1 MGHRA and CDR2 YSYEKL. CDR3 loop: CASSQDRDYGYTF. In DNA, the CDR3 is TGCGCCAGCAGCCAAGATAGGGACTATGGCTACACCTTC.